These 9 T cell receptor beta chains came from one sample sequenced in a study of T cell responses to AZD1222 COVID-19 vaccine. The data were produced by immunoSEQ multiplex PCR, yet TCRdb's version contains in-frame clones alone and is incomplete. In the table there are some 140,000 clones, over 85% of which are singletons. This material consisted of peripheral blood, taken on day 0 of AZD1222 vaccination. These receptors were obtained from an adult in good health.

The genes are TRBV2 and TRBJ1-2, with D unresolved. Per the germline V gene, CDR1 is SNHLY and CDR2 is FYNNEI. CDR3 size: 12 residues. V was trimmed by 6 bases and J by 5 bases, leaving 10 bases between them. The DNA for the CDR3 is TGTGCCAGCAGGACGGCAGTTTATGGCTACACCTTC. Its protein is CASRTAVYGYTF.

The CDR3 DNA sequence: TGTGCCAGCAGCGTAGGAGGACTAGCGGGAGGCACTGAGACCCAGTACTTC. Residues: CASSVGGLAGGTETQYF. This chain joins TRBV9 and TRBJ2-5; 14 bases are shared with TRBD2. Unmatched junction bases numbered 6, after V lost 0 bases and J lost 5 bases. The length of the CDR3 is 17 residues. The germline CDR1 and CDR2 sequences are SGDLS and YYNGEE.

CDR3 bases: TGTGCCAGCTCACCACCGTTAGATAGGAGAGGCAGCTACACCTTC. As protein: CASSPPLDRRGSYTF. The gene calls are TRBV18 and TRBJ1-2; D gene uncertain. The CDR3 is 15 residues long. CDR1 is KGHSH and CDR2 is LQKENI in the germline V gene. V lost 0 bases and J lost 9, with 17 bases in between.

V usage is TRBV25-1 and J usage is TRBJ2-7; D perhaps matches TRBD2 (6 bases). V lost 4 bases and J 7 bases, leaving 20 bases between the germline ends. Germline V CDR1 and CDR2: MGHDK, SYGVNS. CDR3 length: 15 amino acids. DNA for the CDR3: TGTGCCAGCAGTGGGGTCCGGGACTTAATACGGGAGCAGTACTTC. Translating it yields CASSGVRDLIREQYF.

The V and J genes are TRBV7-2 and TRBJ1-3; D is unclear. CDR1 is SGHTA, CDR2 FQGNSA, per germline. The V end was cut by 1 base, the J end by 0 bases, with 13 bases between. The CDR3 runs to 17 residues. This CDR3 reads CASSLGVLGSSGNTIYF. The DNA of the CDR3 is TGTGCCAGCAGCTTAGGGGTTTTGGGCTCCTCTGGAAACACCATATATTTT.

V gene TRBV5-6 combines with J gene TRBJ1-1; 10 bases are shared with TRBD1. CDR1 is SGHDT and CDR2 is YYEEEE in the germline V gene. This CDR3 region has 13 residues. The trim removed 3 bases at V and 6 bases at J, leaving 2 bases unmatched. CDR3 nucleotide sequence: TGTGCCAGCAGCTGGGACAGGGGAGCTGAAGCTTTCTTT. This translates into CASSWDRGAEAFF.

This clone was seen a few times. V is TRBV10-1 and J is TRBJ2-3, with D hard to call. The CDR3 is 15 amino acids. Germline assignment: CDR1 WNHNN and CDR2 SYGVQD (reference sequence). The germline V and J ends were trimmed by 6 bases and 1 base, with 14 bases remaining between them. CDR3 DNA sequence: TGCGCCAGCAGCCGTGGAAACGGCGGCACAGATACGCAGTATTTT. It specifies CASSRGNGGTDTQYF.

The V and J genes are TRBV6-2 or TRBV6-3 and TRBJ2-7; D is perhaps TRBD1 (5 bases). This CDR3 has 14 residues. V was pared by 2 bases and J by 1 base, with 9 bases between. Per germline, CDR1 MNHEY and CDR2 SVGEGT. CDR3 DNA: TGTGCCAGCAGTTACCCGCAGGGATCCTACGAGCAGTACTTC. This codes for CASSYPQGSYEQYF.

The chain employs TRBV2 and TRBJ2-4; D unresolved. The germline gives CDR1 SNHLY, CDR2 FYNNEI. There are 12 residues in the CDR3. V was pared by 8 bases and J by 6 bases, with 11 bases between. The chain's CDR3 is CASSESGNIQYF. The CDR3, as DNA: TGTGCCAGCTCAGAGTCCGGAAACATTCAGTACTTC. The whole variable domain, filled in from reference TRBV2 and TRBJ2-4, reads EPEVTQTPSHQVTQMGQEVILRCVPISNHLYFYWYRQILGQKVEFLVSFYNNEISEKSEIFDDQFSVERPDGSNFTLKIRSTKLEDSAMYFCASSESGNIQYFGAGTRLSVL.